A selection of T cell receptor beta chains follows, all from one sample in a study of neoadjuvant nivolumab and ipilimumab in lung cancer. Clones were sequenced by immunoSEQ multiplex PCR, and TCRdb holds only the in-frame ones, with some missing. The sample has some 27,000 clones, approximately 84% seen once; the top ten hold roughly 6.1%. Sequenced material: peripheral blood, taken before neoadjuvant nivolumab, alone or with ipilimumab. The source is an adult with non-small cell lung cancer. Both conserved end residues are part of each CDR3. D genes are given only for firm matches. Part of the rows lack a size; the others show once, few, many or a class for expanded clones.

d_call,j_call,clone_size,v_call,cdr3_length,cdr3_nt,cdr3_aa
TRBD2,TRBJ2-3,.,TRBV7-2,15,TGTGCCAGCACTCCAAGCGGGAAAAGCACAGATACGCAGTATTTT,CASTPSGKSTDTQYF
.,TRBJ1-2,.,TRBV7-2,12,TGTGCCAGCAGCCCCAGGGGATATGGCTACACCTTC,CASSPRGYGYTF
.,TRBJ1-1,once,TRBV7-3,15,TGTGCCAGCAGCTTAACACCAAAAACCGCCGGTGAAGCTTTCTTT,CASSLTPKTAGEAFF
TRBD1,TRBJ1-2,few,TRBV2,13,TGTGCCAGCAGTGAACAGGGGGCGCAGGGCTACACCTTC,CASSEQGAQGYTF
.,TRBJ2-7,once,TRBV18,11,TGTGCCAGCTCACCTGGGACAGAGCAGTACTTC,CASSPGTEQYF
.,TRBJ1-2,.,TRBV1,16,TGCACCAGCAGTGCCGGGCGTTTGCGAAAGACCTATGGCTACACCTTC,CTSSAGRLRKTYGYTF
.,TRBJ2-1,.,TRBV7-2,13,TGTGCCAGCAGCTTAGGACTAGTTCCCGAGCAGTTCTTC,CASSLGLVPEQFF
.,TRBJ1-2,.,TRBV6-5,15,TGTGCCAGCAGCCTGGATCCCGGGACCCCCTATGGCTACACCTTC,CASSLDPGTPYGYTF
.,TRBJ2-7,.,TRBV11-2,15,TGTGCCAGCAGCCCTCTACGGACTCGCCCCTACGAGCAGTACTTC,CASSPLRTRPYEQYF
.,TRBJ2-6,.,TRBV7-8,17,TGTGCCAGCAGCGCTGACAGATCCCTCTCTGGGGCCAACGTCCTGACTTTC,CASSADRSLSGANVLTF
.,TRBJ1-1,.,TRBV5-6,14,TGTGCCAGCAGCTTGGGGGCAGGTGGAACTGAAGCTTTCTTT,CASSLGAGGTEAFF
.,TRBJ2-2,.,TRBV4-2,16,TGTGCCAGCAGCCCCCGAACAGGGGGGGACACCGGGGAGCTGTTTTTT,CASSPRTGGDTGELFF
.,TRBJ1-5,once,TRBV5-3,15,TGTGCCAGAAGCCGCACAGGGAACAGCAATCAGCCCCAGCATTTT,CARSRTGNSNQPQHF
.,TRBJ2-5,.,TRBV2,14,TGTGCCAGCAGTGTTATGATAGGGGTAGAGACCCAGTACTTC,CASSVMIGVETQYF
TRBD1,TRBJ1-1,.,TRBV7-8,13,TGTGCCAGCAGCTTACAGGGGGTGGCTGAAGCTTTCTTT,CASSLQGVAEAFF
.,TRBJ2-2,.,TRBV5-1,14,TGCGCCAGCAGCTTGGAAGCTAACACCGGGGAGCTGTTTTTT,CASSLEANTGELFF
.,TRBJ2-5,.,TRBV5-5,11,TGTGCCAGCAGCTTACAAGAGACCCAGTACTTC,CASSLQETQYF
TRBD1,TRBJ1-5,few,TRBV10-3,14,TGTGCCACTCAGGGGGCGAGGGGCAATCAGCCCCAGCATTTT,CATQGARGNQPQHF
.,TRBJ2-3,.,TRBV5-4,15,TGTGCCAGCAGAGCAGGGCCTCCTAGCACAGATACGCAGTATTTT,CASRAGPPSTDTQYF
TRBD1,TRBJ1-4,.,TRBV7-9,16,TGTGCCAGCAGCTCCGGGACAGGGGGAACTAATGAAAAACTGTTTTTT,CASSSGTGGTNEKLFF
.,TRBJ2-4,few,TRBV28,16,TGTGCCAGCAGTTTTCCGGACTTGTTGGGAGTAAACATTCAGTACTTC,CASSFPDLLGVNIQYF
.,TRBJ1-1,.,TRBV2,15,TGTGCCAGCAGTGATGCGCAGAACTTGAACACTGAAGCTTTCTTT,CASSDAQNLNTEAFF
.,TRBJ2-7,few,TRBV7-6,12,TGTGCCAGCAGCTTAGTAGGCTACGAGCAGTACTTC,CASSLVGYEQYF
.,TRBJ1-2,few,TRBV29-1,13,TGCAGCGCCGGCTCCCCGGGGGACTATGGCTACACCTTC,CSAGSPGDYGYTF
.,TRBJ1-6,.,TRBV10-3,15,TGTGCCATCAGTGAGGTAGGGGGAAAGGATTCACCCCTCCACTTT,CAISEVGGKDSPLHF
.,TRBJ2-2,.,TRBV9,12,TGTGCCAGCAGCGTTAACACCGGGGAGCTGTTTTTT,CASSVNTGELFF
.,TRBJ1-4,.,TRBV28,13,TGTGCCAGCAGCAGGGGTCTAGATGAAAAACTGTTTTTT,CASSRGLDEKLFF
.,TRBJ1-5,.,TRBV15,13,TGTGCCACCAGCCGGGAGATCAATCAGCCCCAGCATTTT,CATSREINQPQHF
.,TRBJ2-3,few,TRBV5-1,15,TGCGCCAGCAGCTTGTTGGGAGACAACACAGATACGCAGTATTTT,CASSLLGDNTDTQYF
TRBD1,TRBJ1-1,.,TRBV6-1,15,TGTGCCAGCAGTGAATTACAGGGGATGAACACTGAAGCTTTCTTT,CASSELQGMNTEAFF
TRBD1,TRBJ1-1,.,TRBV5-1,19,TGCGCCAGCAGCCCGGACAGGGGGTATTTGGCCTCCATGAACACTGAAGCTTTCTTT,CASSPDRGYLASMNTEAFF
.,TRBJ2-2,few,TRBV6-1,12,TGTGCCAGCAGTGAAGCCGTAGGGGAGCTGTTTTTT,CASSEAVGELFF
.,TRBJ1-6,.,TRBV7-2,16,TGTGCCAGCAGCTTAGGGTGGGGAAAGTATAATTCACCCCTCCACTTT,CASSLGWGKYNSPLHF
.,TRBJ1-5,.,TRBV19,14,TGTGCCAGTAGTATAGCAGGGGGCAATCAGCCCCAGCATTTT,CASSIAGGNQPQHF
.,TRBJ2-2,.,TRBV9,16,TGTGCCAGCAGCGTAGTGGCTAGCATCAACACCGGGGAGCTGTTTTTT,CASSVVASINTGELFF
TRBD1,TRBJ1-1,.,TRBV2,14,TGTGCCAGCAGTCGGGACAGCCCGGGCACTGAAGCTTTCTTT,CASSRDSPGTEAFF
.,TRBJ2-7,.,TRBV13,15,TGTGCCAGCAGCTTAGATGAAGGGGGTATCCGCGAGCAGTACTTC,CASSLDEGGIREQYF
TRBD2,TRBJ2-3,.,TRBV18,16,TGTGCCAGCTCACCACCGACGGGGGGGCGGGGAGATACGCAGTATTTT,CASSPPTGGRGDTQYF
TRBD1,TRBJ1-2,.,TRBV20-1,11,TGCAGTGTTAGACAGGGCTATGGCTACACCTTC,CSVRQGYGYTF
.,TRBJ2-7,.,TRBV2,11,TGTGCCAGCAGTGAAGCGGCCGAGCAGTACTTC,CASSEAAEQYF
.,TRBJ1-1,.,TRBV12-5,13,TGTGCTAGTGGTTTGGAGGGGAACACTGAAGCTTTCTTT,CASGLEGNTEAFF
.,TRBJ1-5,few,TRBV19,13,TGTGCCAGTAGTGGGGGAATTGGCCAGCCCCAGCATTTT,CASSGGIGQPQHF
TRBD1,TRBJ1-1,.,TRBV10-3,14,TGTGCCCTCCGAGGGGGCGATGGGGACACTGAAGCTTTCTTT,CALRGGDGDTEAFF
TRBD1,TRBJ2-5,.,TRBV4-2,15,TGTGCCAGCAGCCACACACAGGGGTACCAAGAGACCCAGTACTTC,CASSHTQGYQETQYF
.,TRBJ2-1,.,TRBV4-1,13,TGCGCCAGCAGACCCGGATGGGGTCGAGAGCAGTTCTTC,CASRPGWGREQFF
.,TRBJ1-3,.,TRBV5-5,15,TGTGCCAGCAGCTTGAACCCTACCTCTGGAAACACCATATATTTT,CASSLNPTSGNTIYF
.,TRBJ1-1,.,TRBV5-1,15,TGCGCCAGCAGCTCAGGGACACTCATGAACACTGAAGCTTTCTTT,CASSSGTLMNTEAFF
.,TRBJ2-5,.,TRBV5-1,15,TGCGCCAGCAGCTTAGCCCCGGGGGAACAAGAGACCCAGTACTTC,CASSLAPGEQETQYF
.,TRBJ2-7,.,TRBV9,14,TGTGCCAGCAGTCTCCTAGGGGGGTCGGACGAGCAGTACTTC,CASSLLGGSDEQYF
TRBD1,TRBJ1-1,.,TRBV5-4,14,TGTGCCAGCAGCTTGGGACAGGGGGCGTCTGAAGCTTTCTTT,CASSLGQGASEAFF
TRBD2,TRBJ2-5,.,TRBV11-1,15,TGTGCCAGCAAGGGCGGGGGGCTAAACCAAGAGACCCAGTACTTC,CASKGGGLNQETQYF
TRBD1,TRBJ2-3,.,TRBV11-2,15,TGTGCCAGCAGCTTCCGGGACAGTCAGATTGATACGCAGTATTTT,CASSFRDSQIDTQYF
TRBD1,TRBJ1-2,.,TRBV6-6,15,TGTGCCAGCAGCACGGGACAGACTTTTAACTATGGCTACACCTTC,CASSTGQTFNYGYTF
.,TRBJ2-1,once,TRBV5-4,14,TGTGCCAGCACCCCGGGGGAGCGGAACAATGAGCAGTTCTTC,CASTPGERNNEQFF
.,TRBJ1-6,.,TRBV5-1,15,TGCGCCAGCAGCTTGGAGTGGGGACATAATTCACCCCTCCACTTT,CASSLEWGHNSPLHF
.,TRBJ1-2,.,TRBV5-1,15,TGCGCCAGCAGCTTGAGCTCTTCGCCTAACTATGGCTACACCTTC,CASSLSSSPNYGYTF